One sample yielded the 7 T cell receptor beta chains listed below, sequenced in a study of T cell changes during pregnancy in multiple sclerosis. Some clones are missing from TCRdb's copy, which holds only in-frame ones; the method was immunoSEQ multiplex PCR. Of 100,000 or so clones in the sample, more than 85% were seen once. Source: peripheral blood, taken in the second trimester of pregnancy. These receptors came from a female donor with multiple sclerosis, enrolled in a pregnancy study.

V gene TRBV7-8 combines with J gene TRBJ1-2, with TRBD1 identical over 7 bases. CDR1 is SGHVS and CDR2 is FQNEAQ in the germline V gene. The trim removed 3 bases at V and 8 bases at J, leaving 6 bases unmatched. The CDR3 has 13 amino acids. CDR3 loop: CASSFRQGSGYTF. The CDR3 coding sequence is TGTGCCAGCAGCTTTAGACAGGGCTCGGGCTACACCTTC.

V and J are TRBV9 and TRBJ2-7; 14 positions agree with TRBD2. CDR3 length: 15 residues. V lost 0 bases to trimming and J lost 7 bases; unmatched junction nucleotides: 3. The germline CDR1 and CDR2 sequences are SGDLS and YYNGEE. The CDR3, as DNA: TGTGCCAGCAGCGTAGTGGGACTAGCGGGAGAAGAGCAGTACTTC. It specifies CASSVVGLAGEEQYF.

The gene calls are TRBV19 and TRBJ2-1, with 11 bases lining up with TRBD2. The germline CDR1 and CDR2 sequences are LNHDA and SQIVND (reference sequence). The CDR3 runs to 16 residues. The J segment lost 10 bases and the V segment lost 5 bases, leaving 13 bases of the junction unmatched. CDR3 coding DNA: TGTGCCAGTAGTCTCGAGGGGCTAGCGGGAGGTCAGGAGCAGTTCTTC. As protein: CASSLEGLAGGQEQFF.

The chain couples TRBV19 to TRBJ1-5, with D possibly being TRBD1 (5 bases). V lost 1 base and J lost 2, with 12 bases in between. There are 16 residues in the CDR3. Germline values: CDR1 LNHDA, CDR2 SQIVND (reference sequence). CDR3 region: CASSIVGGGGNQPQHF. The CDR3 DNA sequence: TGTGCCAGTAGTATAGTTGGGGGGGGTGGCAATCAGCCCCAGCATTTT.

The chain uses TRBV28 and TRBJ2-4; 11 nucleotides match TRBD2. V gave up 7 bases and J gave up 1 base; unmatched junction bases: 12. The CDR3 consists of 18 residues. CDR1 MDHEN and CDR2 SYDVKM come from the germline V gene. The CDR3 is CASTDPTSGNRAKNIQYF. CDR3 DNA sequence: TGTGCCAGCACCGACCCGACTAGCGGGAATAGGGCCAAAAACATTCAGTACTTC.

The chain combines TRBV2 with TRBJ2-7; 13 bases are a match to TRBD2. Germline-derived CDR1 and CDR2 are SNHLY and FYNNEI. CDR3 size: 19 residues. The J segment lost 4 bases and the V segment lost 7 bases, leaving 19 bases of the junction unmatched. The CDR3 here is CASTGTSGRAPDRTYEQYF. CDR3 nucleotides: TGTGCCAGCACCGGAACTAGCGGGAGGGCCCCCGATCGGACTTACGAGCAGTACTTC.

This clone was recorded once. This chain joins TRBV18 and TRBJ1-5; perhaps TRBD1 as D (5 bases). V shed 1 base and J shed 13 bases, with 17 bases lying between them. Per germline, CDR1 KGHSH and CDR2 LQKENI. The CDR3 has 14 amino acids. CDR3 nucleotides: TGTGCCAGCTCACCACGACAGCAGGCCTTGTTGCAGCATTTT. Encoded protein: CASSPRQQALLQHF. Filled out from reference TRBV18 and TRBJ1-5, the complete variable domain reads NAGVMQNPRHLVRRRGQEARLRCSPMKGHSHVYWYRQLPEEGLKFMVYLQKENIIDESGMPKERFSAEFPKEGPSILRIQQVVRGDSAAYFCASSPRQQALLQHFGDGTRLSIL.